This record concerns one T cell receptor (beta chain) sequence. Its target is not known. Treatment described: approximately 9-day PBMC culture with coronavirus spike peptide pools or control peptides (ViraFEST assay). The CDR3 has 11 amino acids. The germline CDR1 and CDR2 sequences are DFQATT and SNEGSKA (reference sequence). The V gene lost 2 bases and the J gene lost 1 base, with 2 bases spanning the gap. With the Oncomine TCR Beta short-read assay, DNA from cultured CD4+ T cells was sequenced. TCRdb redid the calling of the PCR reads with MiXCR, one entry per CDR3 protein. The sample has thousands of distinct CDR3 sequences, approximately 61% seen once. These data originate in a study of vaccination and CD4 T cells after COVID-19.

The rearrangement links TRBV20-1 to TRBJ1-1; D gene unclear. This clonotype originated in a human donor with COVID-19. The material was cultured CD4+ T cells from blood, obtained after SARS-CoV-2 vaccination. The CDR3 bases are TGCAGTGCTAGATGGAACACTGAAGCTTTCTTT. This codes for CSARWNTEAFF.